This T cell receptor (beta chain) was identified during a study of blood T cells in healthy people across ages. Broader study findings: Significant beta diversity loss was already apparent by age about 39, declining roughly linearly.

This clonotype has a handful of counts. Its specificity is not known. The CDR3 has 12 residues. Germline CDR1 reads SNHLY; CDR2 reads FYNNEI. Trimming removed 3 bases at V and 3 bases at J, with 3 bases between. A second roughly 7 to 12 cycle PCR used barcoded and J-beta primers. MiXCR, run by TCRdb on the 5' RACE reads, gives a single entry per CDR3 protein. The data hold fewer than 2,000,000 distinct CDR3 sequences, with roughly a third observed a single time. The genes are TRBV2 and TRBJ2-1; D call uncertain. Sequencing was performed on blood. The clonotype was recovered from a woman aged 25 to 39 in good health. In DNA, the CDR3 is TGTGCCAGCAGTGAGGACTACAATGAGCAGTTCTTC. Its protein is CASSEDYNEQFF.